These T cell receptor beta chains were read from a single sample in a study of T-cell memory formation after mild COVID-19. From the 5' RACE reads, TCRdb called clonotypes with MiXCR, one entry per CDR3 protein. The sample lists 90,000 to 120,000 distinct CDR3 sequences; about an eighth were seen once. Input material: PBMCs or a T cell subset sorted from them (not recorded which). The receptors were gathered from a man between 18 and 29 years old who had mild COVID-19 (a few samples of this study predate the infection). Cell type and time point are not known. CDR3s leave out the opening cysteine and the closing phenylalanine or tryptophan. The D gene is left open where the match is weak.

>TRBV2|TRBJ2-1|TRBD1
ASIGTGQDNEQF
>TRBV12-3/TRBV12-4|TRBJ1-4|NA
ASSFVPVEKLF
>TRBV7-3|TRBJ1-2|NA
ASSLKGGSYGYT
>TRBV21-1|TRBJ2-3|NA
ASSKDCRGGPYSTDTQY
>TRBV19|TRBJ2-5|NA
ASSKRQGRLQETQY
>TRBV5-1|TRBJ2-2|NA
ASSPPPGTGGEAVAPGSCF
>TRBV12-3/TRBV12-4|TRBJ1-4|NA
ASSLDRITGEKLF
>TRBV6-5|TRBJ2-7|TRBD2
ASSYSGGRAQEQY
>TRBV27|TRBJ1-1|NA
ASGALGPSGAF
>TRBV5-1|TRBJ2-7|TRBD1
ASSTGQGLVGDEQY
>TRBV12-3/TRBV12-4|TRBJ2-1|TRBD1
ASSLGTGEYNEQF
>TRBV7-9|TRBJ2-6|NA
ASSSQASGANVLT
>TRBV6-2/TRBV6-3|TRBJ1-6|TRBD1
ASRSGQGVNSPLH
>TRBV6-6|TRBJ2-1|TRBD2
ASSWTRGGEQF
>TRBV6-2/TRBV6-3|TRBJ2-1|TRBD1
ASSGQGLPYNEQF
>TRBV6-5|TRBJ2-1|NA
ASSSTPARFSYNEQF
>TRBV25-1|TRBJ1-6|NA
ASSEYETQNSPLH
>TRBV7-8|TRBJ1-5|NA
ASSLVGADGNQPQH
>TRBV5-1|TRBJ2-5|TRBD1
ASSLAGRTGAQETQY
>TRBV4-1|TRBJ1-6|TRBD1
ASSHPGTGSPLH
>TRBV7-9|TRBJ2-5|NA
ASSHRRDTKETQY
>TRBV7-9|TRBJ1-1|NA
ASSPTLNTEAF
>TRBV7-3|TRBJ2-3|TRBD1
ASSQDRATDTQY
>TRBV18|TRBJ2-3|TRBD2
ASSRETGIDTQY
>TRBV24-1|TRBJ2-6|NA
ATSRGNSGANVLT
>TRBV29-1|TRBJ1-1|NA
SVDEGVNTEAF
>TRBV20-1|TRBJ2-2|NA
SASRRSNTGELF
>TRBV4-1|TRBJ2-7|NA
ASSQDYPETYEQY
>TRBV7-9|TRBJ2-1|NA
ASSLPGPFINEQF
>TRBV19|TRBJ1-4|NA
ASIRRGGDEKLF
>TRBV6-5|TRBJ2-3|NA
ASSYSPGPTDTQY
>TRBV7-8|TRBJ2-3|TRBD1
ASSLLRRRGRPGTDTQY
>TRBV7-2|TRBJ1-5|TRBD1
ASSLDRGNQPQH
>TRBV12-3/TRBV12-4|TRBJ2-2|TRBD1
ASRNDRVSGELF
>TRBV4-2|TRBJ2-4|NA
ASSQGWGENIQY
>TRBV5-6|TRBJ2-1|NA
ASSLRHEQF
>TRBV6-2/TRBV6-3|TRBJ1-1|NA
ASTLSRLGTEAF
>TRBV20-1|TRBJ1-1|NA
SASLNTEAF
>TRBV4-3|TRBJ1-4|NA
ASSQARTQNEKLF
>TRBV7-9|TRBJ1-1|NA
ASSHWGEAF
>TRBV4-1|TRBJ2-1|TRBD2
ASSQDWTSGYNEQF
>TRBV18|TRBJ2-3|NA
ASSGAPGTDTQY
>TRBV5-1|TRBJ1-1|NA
ASIGANPNTEAF
>TRBV4-3|TRBJ2-1|TRBD2
ASSQDLGLATNEQF
>TRBV7-2|TRBJ2-3|TRBD2
ASSPRTSGASTDTQY
>TRBV7-9|TRBJ2-3|TRBD2
ASSSWGLAGTDTQY